This T cell receptor beta chain was documented in a study of cytomegalovirus exposure and HLA in healthy donors (dated by TCRdb to about 2017). Concerning the study at large: A later analysis indicated that the 130 or so validation repertoires were generated on the platform also employed for the 666 repertoires of the first cohort. The aim of the study was to test whether cataloging public T cell receptors could identify signatures of past pathogen exposure. High-throughput TCR immunosequencing, statistical association of individual TCRs with disease status, and machine learning were combined to predict cytomegalovirus infection status. A separate validation cohort of 100 to 150 different subjects was used in addition to the 666-subject first cohort.

The donors belonged to the validation cohort of approximately 130 subjects, which was separate from the approximately 700-subject first cohort. Library preparation used the immunoSEQ multiplex PCR assay. Regarding the original processing steps: A statistical classification framework was developed to diagnose cytomegalovirus status using the catalog of TCR beta chain sequences. Imported from immuneACCESS, the table was reduced by TCRdb to in-frame sequences with V and J called. These copies leave out some clones; in studies compared against another copy, an unresolved V gene accounts for under half, and the cause of the remainder is not known. Clonal size and the V and J genes are those of that table, whereas D and trimming came from the DNA. The table for this sample lists 130,000 or so clones; just under 90% of them were counted only once. The leading ten clones occupy 5.5% to 7% of the sample.

CDR1 and CDR2 (MNHEY, SMNVEV) derive from the germline V gene (reference sequence). Trimming removed 5 bases from V and 5 bases from J; the gene matches leave 8 bases unexplained. The CDR3 runs 14 amino acids, cysteine and phenylalanine included. Only the CDR3 part of the read is kept: 42 bases, read in frame from the first base. General study outcomes and caveats: The classifier was reported to diagnose cytomegalovirus status with high specificity and sensitivity in both the original cohort and the validation cohort. A later analysis lacked HLA typing for the validation cohort, so it scored co-occurrence in that cohort across all 130 or so repertoires. A few of the identified cytomegalovirus-associated TCR beta chains were confirmed in vitro to be specific for cytomegalovirus antigens. According to the authors, the approach could potentially be generalized to other disease states and immunological phenotypes. Subsequent analysis determined that TCRs grouped into clusters in the first cohort also showed a tendency toward co-occurrence across the 120 validation repertoires, and about 93% of cluster scores exceeded 0. Most TCR sequences were observed very rarely across donors, whereas some public TCRs were present in many individuals. In the study, some 160 TCR beta chains were listed as associated with cytomegalovirus.

With regard to this clone: Its antigen target is currently unknown. Base qualities are missing; no much larger clone stands one base away.

Rearrangement joined TRBV27 to TRBJ2-5, with 7 bases in between that match TRBD1. The sample consisted of PBMCs. This TCR derives from a woman aged 30 to 39 in good health and CMV-seropositive. The DNA sequence reads TGTGCCAGCAGTCGACAGGGTCGTACGGAGACCCAGTACTTC. Translation gives CASSRQGRTETQYF.